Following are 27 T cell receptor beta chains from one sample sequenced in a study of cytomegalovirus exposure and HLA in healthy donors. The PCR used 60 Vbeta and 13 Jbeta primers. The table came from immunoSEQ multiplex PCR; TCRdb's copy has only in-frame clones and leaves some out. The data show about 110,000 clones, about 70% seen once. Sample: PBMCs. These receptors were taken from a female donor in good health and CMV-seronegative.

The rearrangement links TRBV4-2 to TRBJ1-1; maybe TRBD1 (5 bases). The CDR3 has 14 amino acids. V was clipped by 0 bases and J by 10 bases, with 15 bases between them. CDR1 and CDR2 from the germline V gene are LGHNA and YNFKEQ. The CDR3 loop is CASSQEIGPGVAFF. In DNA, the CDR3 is TGTGCCAGCAGCCAAGAAATAGGGCCGGGGGTAGCTTTCTTT.

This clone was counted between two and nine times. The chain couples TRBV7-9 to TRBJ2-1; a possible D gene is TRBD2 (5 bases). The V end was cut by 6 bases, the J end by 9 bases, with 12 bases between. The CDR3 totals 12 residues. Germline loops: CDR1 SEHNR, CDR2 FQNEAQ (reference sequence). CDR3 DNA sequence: TGTGCCAGCAGATTACTTGGAGGTGAGCAGTTCTTC. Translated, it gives CASRLLGGEQFF.

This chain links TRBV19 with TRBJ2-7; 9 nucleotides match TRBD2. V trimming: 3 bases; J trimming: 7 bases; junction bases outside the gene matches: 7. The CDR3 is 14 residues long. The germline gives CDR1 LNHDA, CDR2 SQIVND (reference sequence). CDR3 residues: CASSILAGAREQYF. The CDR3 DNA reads TGTGCCAGTAGTATCTTAGCGGGAGCGAGGGAGCAGTACTTC. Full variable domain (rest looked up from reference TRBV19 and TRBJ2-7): DGGITQSPKYLFRKEGQNVTLSCEQNLNHDAMYWYRQDPGQGLRLIYYSQIVNDFQKGDIAEGYSVSREKKESFPLTVTSAQKNPTAFYLCASSILAGAREQYFGPGTRLTVT.

This chain's CDR3 is CASSTTLGSSYNSPLHF. In nucleotides, the CDR3 is TGTGCCAGCAGTACAACCCTCGGGAGCTCCTATAATTCACCCCTCCACTTT. This chain joins TRBV2 and TRBJ1-6, with no clear D. Trimming took off 5 bases at V and 0 bases at J, with 14 bases between the two ends. This CDR3 region has 17 residues. The germline CDR1 and CDR2 sequences are SNHLY and FYNNEI.

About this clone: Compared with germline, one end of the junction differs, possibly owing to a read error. For the CDR3, the DNA is TGTGCCAGCAGCAAAGGGGGGGGAGCCCCGTGCTTC. It specifies CASSKGGGAPCF. The chain uses TRBV9 and TRBJ2-7, with D maybe TRBD2 (7 bases). The CDR3 covers 12 residues. From germline, CDR1 is SGDLS and CDR2 YYNGEE. Combining the CDR3 with reference TRBV9 and TRBJ2-7 gives the whole variable domain DSGVTQTPKHLITATGQRVTLRCSPRSGDLSVYWYQQSLDQGLQFLIQYYNGEERAKGNILERFSAQQFPDLHSELNLSSLELGDSALYFCASSKGGGAPCFGPGTRLTVT.

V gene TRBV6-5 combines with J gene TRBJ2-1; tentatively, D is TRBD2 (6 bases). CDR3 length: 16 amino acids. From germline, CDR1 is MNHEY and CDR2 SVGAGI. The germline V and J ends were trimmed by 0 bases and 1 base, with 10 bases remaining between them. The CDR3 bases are TGTGCCAGCAGTTACTCCCGGGACTTATCCTACAATGAGCAGTTCTTC. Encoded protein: CASSYSRDLSYNEQFF.

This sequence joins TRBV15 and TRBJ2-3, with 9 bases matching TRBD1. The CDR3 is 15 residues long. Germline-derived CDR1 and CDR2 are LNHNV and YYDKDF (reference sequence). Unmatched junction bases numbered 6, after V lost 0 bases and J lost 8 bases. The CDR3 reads CATSRERGQGTTQYF. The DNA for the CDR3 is TGTGCCACCAGCAGAGAGAGGGGACAGGGAACTACGCAGTATTTT.

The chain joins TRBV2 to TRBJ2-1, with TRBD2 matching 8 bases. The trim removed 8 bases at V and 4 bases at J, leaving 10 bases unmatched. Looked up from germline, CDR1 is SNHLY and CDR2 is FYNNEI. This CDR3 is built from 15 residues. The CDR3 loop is CASSTLAGPYNEQFF. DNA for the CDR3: TGTGCCAGCTCAACTCTAGCGGGTCCTTACAATGAGCAGTTCTTC.

The CDR3 DNA sequence: TGTGCCTGGAGTGCGTTGCAGTCCCTCCACGGCTACACCTTC. As protein: CAWSALQSLHGYTF. The rearrangement links TRBV30 to TRBJ1-2, with D uncertain. CDR3 length equals 14 residues. V was clipped by 1 base and J by 8 bases, with 17 bases between them. Germline values: CDR1 GTSNPN, CDR2 SVGIG (reference sequence).

CDR3 amino acids: CASSRGQGGSYEQYF. CDR3 coding DNA: TGTGCCAGCAGCAGGGGACAGGGGGGGTCTTACGAGCAGTACTTC. V and J are TRBV11-2 and TRBJ2-7; 11 positions match TRBD1. This CDR3 region has 15 residues. Germline CDR1 and CDR2: SGHAT and FQNNGV. Losses at the gene ends were 5 bases for V and 4 bases for J; bases not matched to a gene: 7.

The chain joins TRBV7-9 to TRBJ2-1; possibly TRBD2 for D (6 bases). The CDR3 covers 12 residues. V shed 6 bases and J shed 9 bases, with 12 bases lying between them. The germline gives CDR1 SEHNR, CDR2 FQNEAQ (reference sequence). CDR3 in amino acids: CASSYSSGEQFF. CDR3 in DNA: TGTGCCAGCAGTTATAGTAGCGGTGAGCAGTTCTTC.

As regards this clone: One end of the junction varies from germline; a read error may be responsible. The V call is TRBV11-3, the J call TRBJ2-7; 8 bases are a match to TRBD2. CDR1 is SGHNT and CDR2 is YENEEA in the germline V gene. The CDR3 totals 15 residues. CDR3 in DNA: TGTGCCAGCAGTTTAGGGCGGGAGGCCCCCCACGAGCAGTACTTC. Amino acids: CASSLGREAPHEQYF.

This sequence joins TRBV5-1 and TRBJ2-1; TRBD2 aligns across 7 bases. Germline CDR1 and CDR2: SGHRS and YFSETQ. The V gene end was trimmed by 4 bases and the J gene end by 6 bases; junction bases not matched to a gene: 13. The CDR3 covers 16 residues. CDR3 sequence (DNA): TGCGCCAGCAGCATTCAGGCGGGAGTTTCCCTCAATGAGCAGTTCTTC. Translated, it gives CASSIQAGVSLNEQFF.

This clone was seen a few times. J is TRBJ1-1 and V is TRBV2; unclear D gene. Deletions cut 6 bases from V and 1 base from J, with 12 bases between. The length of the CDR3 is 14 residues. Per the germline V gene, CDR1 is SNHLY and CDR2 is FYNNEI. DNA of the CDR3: TGTGCCAGCAGAGAAACCCCAGGGAACACTGAAGCTTTCTTT. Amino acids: CASRETPGNTEAFF.

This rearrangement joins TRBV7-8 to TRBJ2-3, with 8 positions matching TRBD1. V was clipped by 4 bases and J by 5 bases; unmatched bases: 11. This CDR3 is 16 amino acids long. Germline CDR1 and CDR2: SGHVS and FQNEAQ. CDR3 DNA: TGTGCCAGCAGCTCAGATGGACAGGGAAGGCAAGATACGCAGTATTTT. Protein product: CASSSDGQGRQDTQYF. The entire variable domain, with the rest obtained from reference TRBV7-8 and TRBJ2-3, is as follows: GAGVSQSPRYKVAKRGQDVALRCDPISGHVSLFWYQQALGQGPEFLTYFQNEAQLDKSGLPSDRFFAERPEGSVSTLKIQRTQQEDSAVYLCASSSDGQGRQDTQYFGPGTRLTVL.

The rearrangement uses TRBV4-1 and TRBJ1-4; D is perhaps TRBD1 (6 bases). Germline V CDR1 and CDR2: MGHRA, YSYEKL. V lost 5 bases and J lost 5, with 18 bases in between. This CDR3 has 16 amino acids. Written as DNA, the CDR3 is TGCGCCAGCAGCACCCTAAAGGGACAAGGGAATGAAAAACTGTTTTTT. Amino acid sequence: CASSTLKGQGNEKLFF.

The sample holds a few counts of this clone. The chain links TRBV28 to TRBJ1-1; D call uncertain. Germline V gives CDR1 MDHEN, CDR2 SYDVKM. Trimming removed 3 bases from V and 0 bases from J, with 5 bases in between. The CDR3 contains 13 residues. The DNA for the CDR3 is TGTGCCAGCAGTTTTGAGGTGAACACTGAAGCTTTCTTT. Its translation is CASSFEVNTEAFF. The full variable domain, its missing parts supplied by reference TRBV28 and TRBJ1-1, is DVKVTQSSRYLVKRTGEKVFLECVQDMDHENMFWYRQDPGLGLRLIYFSYDVKMKEKGDIPEGYSVSREKKERFSLILESASTNQTSMYLCASSFEVNTEAFFGQGTRLTVV.

CDR3 nucleotides: TGTGCCAGCAGCTTAGGTGCGGCTAGCTTTTTCAATGAGCAGTTCTTC. As protein: CASSLGAASFFNEQFF. The chain employs TRBV11-2 and TRBJ2-1, with a possible D match to TRBD2 (5 bases). Germline CDR1 SGHAT, CDR2 FQNNGV. The CDR3 length is 16 residues. Trimming took 1 base from V and 6 from J, leaving 16 bases between them.

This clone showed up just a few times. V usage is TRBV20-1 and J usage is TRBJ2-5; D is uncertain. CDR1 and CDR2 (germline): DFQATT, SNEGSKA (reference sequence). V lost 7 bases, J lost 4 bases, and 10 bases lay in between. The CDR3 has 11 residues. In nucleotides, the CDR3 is TGCAGTGGTACCTATGGAGAGACCCAGTACTTC. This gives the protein CSGTYGETQYF.

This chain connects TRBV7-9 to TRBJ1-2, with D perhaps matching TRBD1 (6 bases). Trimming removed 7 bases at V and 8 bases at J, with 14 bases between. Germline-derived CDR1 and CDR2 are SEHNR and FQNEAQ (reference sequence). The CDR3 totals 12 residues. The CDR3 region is CASTKQGTGYTF. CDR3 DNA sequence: TGTGCCAGCACCAAACAGGGAACGGGCTACACCTTC.

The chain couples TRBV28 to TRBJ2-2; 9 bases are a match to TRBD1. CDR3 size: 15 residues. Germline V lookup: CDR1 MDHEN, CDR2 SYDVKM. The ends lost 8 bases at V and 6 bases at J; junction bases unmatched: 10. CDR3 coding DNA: TGTGCCAGCCCTGGACAGGGGAGGAGGGCCGGGGAGCTGTTTTTT. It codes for CASPGQGRRAGELFF.

In nucleotides, the CDR3 is TGTGCCATCACCTCCGCGGGAGCGGCCTACAATGAGCAGTTCTTC. Protein: CAITSAGAAYNEQFF. The rearrangement uses TRBV10-3 and TRBJ2-1, with TRBD2 identical over 7 bases. The J segment lost 2 bases and the V segment lost 7 bases, leaving 8 bases of the junction unmatched. Per germline, CDR1 ENHRY and CDR2 SYGVKD. The CDR3 has 15 amino acids.

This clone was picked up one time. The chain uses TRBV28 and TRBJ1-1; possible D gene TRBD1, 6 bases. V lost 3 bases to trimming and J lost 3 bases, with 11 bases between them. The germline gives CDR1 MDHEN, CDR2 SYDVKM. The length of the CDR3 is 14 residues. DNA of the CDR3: TGTGCCAGCAGTTTGGTGGGGGCAGACACTGAAGCTTTCTTT. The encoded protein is CASSLVGADTEAFF.

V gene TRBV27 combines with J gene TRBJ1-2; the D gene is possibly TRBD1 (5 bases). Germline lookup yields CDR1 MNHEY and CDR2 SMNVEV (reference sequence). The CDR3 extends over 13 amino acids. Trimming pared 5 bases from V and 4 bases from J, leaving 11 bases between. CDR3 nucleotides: TGTGCCAGCAGTCCGAGGGGACTCTATGGCTACACCTTC. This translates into CASSPRGLYGYTF.

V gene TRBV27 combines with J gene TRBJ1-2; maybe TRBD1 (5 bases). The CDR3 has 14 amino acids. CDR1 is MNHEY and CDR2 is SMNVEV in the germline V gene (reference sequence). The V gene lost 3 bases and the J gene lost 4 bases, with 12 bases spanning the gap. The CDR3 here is CASSFKGRPYGYTF. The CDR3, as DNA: TGTGCCAGCAGTTTTAAGGGGCGTCCCTATGGCTACACCTTC.

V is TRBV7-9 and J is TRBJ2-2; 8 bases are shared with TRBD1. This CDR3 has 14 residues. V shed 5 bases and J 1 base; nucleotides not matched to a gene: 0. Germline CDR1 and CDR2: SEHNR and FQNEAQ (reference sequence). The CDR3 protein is CASSGTGNTGELFF. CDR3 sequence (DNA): TGTGCCAGCAGCGGGACAGGGAACACCGGGGAGCTGTTTTTT.

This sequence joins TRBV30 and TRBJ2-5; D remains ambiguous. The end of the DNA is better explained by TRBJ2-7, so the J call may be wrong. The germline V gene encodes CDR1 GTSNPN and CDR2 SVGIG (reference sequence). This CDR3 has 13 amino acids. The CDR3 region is CAWSVASSYEQYF. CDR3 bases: TGTGCCTGGAGTGTTGCGAGCTCCTACGAGCAGTACTTC.